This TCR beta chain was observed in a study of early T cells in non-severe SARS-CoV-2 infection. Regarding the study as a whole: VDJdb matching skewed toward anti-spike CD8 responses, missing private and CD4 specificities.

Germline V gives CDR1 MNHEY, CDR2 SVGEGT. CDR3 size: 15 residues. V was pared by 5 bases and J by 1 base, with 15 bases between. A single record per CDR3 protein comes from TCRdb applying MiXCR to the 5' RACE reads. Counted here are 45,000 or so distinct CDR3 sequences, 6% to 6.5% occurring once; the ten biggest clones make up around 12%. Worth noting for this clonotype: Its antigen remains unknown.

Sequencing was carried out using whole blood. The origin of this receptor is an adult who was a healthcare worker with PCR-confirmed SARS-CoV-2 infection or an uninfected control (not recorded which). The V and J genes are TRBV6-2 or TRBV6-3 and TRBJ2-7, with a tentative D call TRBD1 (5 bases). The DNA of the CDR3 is TGTGCCAGCAGTCACCCTGGGGCCTCATCCTACGAGCAGTACTTC. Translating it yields CASSHPGASSYEQYF.